The clone carrying this TCR beta chain has ten or more counts. Its antigen is as yet unknown. All donors comprised healthy Caucasians. CDR1 SGHRS and CDR2 YFSETQ come from the germline V gene. Between the trimmed V and J ends, which lost 0 bases and 4 bases, there was a span of 11 bases. This CDR3 has 15 residues. TCRdb re-called the 5' RACE reads with MiXCR, one entry per CDR3 protein. The table includes some 500,000 distinct CDR3 sequences, approximately 15% detected once. This specimen belongs to a study of identical twins. Study results and limitations: Among monozygotic twins, out-of-frame TCR alpha sharing exceeded what models predicted. Findings came from cross-sectional statistics, without long-term follow-up of donors.

The sample was also linked to a second study, of yellow fever vaccine responses in identical twins.

Sequences were obtained from CD4+ T cells sorted from blood. The gene calls are TRBV5-1 and TRBJ2-1; D assignment may be TRBD1 or TRBD2 (6 bases each). The TCR was taken from a woman aged 18-30 years in good health. The CDR3 coding sequence is TGCGCCAGCAGCTTGGAGGGGGGCTTATACAATGAGCAGTTCTTC. This gives the protein CASSLEGGLYNEQFF.